One sample yielded the 5 T cell receptor beta chains listed below, sequenced in a study of OX40 agonist ivuxolimab in advanced cancers. Library preparation was by the immunoSEQ multiplex PCR assay. TCRdb obtained this table from immuneACCESS and retained in-frame rearrangements with V and J assigned. These tables miss some clones; where compared with another copy, unresolved V genes account for less than half of the shortfall, and the remainder is unexplained. The sample profile shows 28,000 or so clones; more than 80% of them were found once. The ten largest clones add up to around 32% of the sample. The specimen comprised CD4+ or CD8+ T cells sorted from blood, sampled in a trial of the OX40 agonist ivuxolimab. These receptors were taken from an adult with an advanced solid tumor such as melanoma, head and neck, liver or kidney cancer.

The chain has TRBV6-5 and TRBJ2-3; 8 bases align to TRBD1. CDR3 size: 15 residues. Germline trimming cut 4 bases from V and 7 bases from J; bases unmatched to any gene: 10. CDR1 MNHEY and CDR2 SVGAGI come from the germline V gene. CDR3 residues: CASSLDRVFPNTQYF. As DNA, the CDR3 is TGTGCCAGCAGTTTGGACAGGGTATTCCCAAATACGCAGTATTTT.

V gene TRBV27 combines with J gene TRBJ1-5, with no clear D. Germline-derived CDR1 and CDR2 are MNHEY and SMNVEV (reference sequence). V lost 7 bases and J 9 bases, leaving 10 bases between the germline ends. CDR3 size: 11 residues. The CDR3 sequence is CASMGAGPQHF. The CDR3 DNA is TGTGCCAGCATGGGAGCGGGGCCCCAGCATTTT.

This chain uses TRBV5-8 with TRBJ2-1; TRBD2 matches at 8 bases. J was trimmed by 9 bases and V by 4 bases; bases with no gene match: 12. Germline lookup yields CDR1 SGHTS and CDR2 YDEGEE. This CDR3 region has 15 residues. CDR3 protein: CASSHLWREVPEQFF. The CDR3 coding sequence is TGTGCCAGCAGCCACCTCTGGCGGGAGGTGCCTGAGCAGTTCTTC.

J is TRBJ2-1 and V is TRBV21-1. TRBV21-1 is a known pseudogene. The CDR3 totals 14 residues. CDR3 region: CASSKGTENNEQFF. Written as DNA, the CDR3 is TGTGCCAGCAGCAAAGGGACGGAGAACAATGAGCAGTTCTTC.

The gene calls are TRBV5-6 and TRBJ2-7, with 8 bases aligning to TRBD1. CDR3 length: 16 amino acids. V lost 4 bases to trimming and J lost 2 bases; unmatched junction nucleotides: 11. Germline-derived CDR1 and CDR2 are SGHDT and YYEEEE. CDR3 DNA sequence: TGTGCCAGCAGCCAGTTAGGACAGGGAAGACCCTACGAGCAGTACTTC. Translated, it gives CASSQLGQGRPYEQYF.